This T cell receptor (beta chain) was found in a study of shared clonotypes between healthy human individuals. The V gene's germline CDR1 is SEHNR and CDR2 FQNEAQ (reference sequence). V shed 8 bases and J shed 4 bases, with 20 bases lying between them. The length of the CDR3 is 15 residues. Input per replicate PCR of unsorted PBMC was about 300 ng DNA, corresponding to about 30,000 T cell genomes. Ten immunoSEQ deep assay plates served to sequence unsorted PBMC DNA. Original processing notes: ImmunoSEQ gave junction-only sequences without quality scores, so filtering differed. Sequenced by immunoSEQ multiplex PCR; TCRdb stores in-frame clones only, minus some. That table gives V, J and clone size, and the DNA gave D and trimming. The sample lists about 480,000 clones; about three quarters were seen once.

The chain recombines TRBV7-9 with TRBJ1-2, with D perhaps matching TRBD1 (6 bases). The sequence was collected from a woman in her 40s in good health. Some clones in this sample may be carry-over from other donors' samples. Input material: PBMCs. The CDR3, as DNA: TGTGCCAGCGCAACCGCAGGGGCCGAAGGCTATGGCTACACCTTC. Amino acid sequence: CASATAGAEGYGYTF.